The clone carrying this T cell receptor beta chain has more than one count but fewer than ten. The antigen is undetermined. This entry is derived from a study of regulatory T cells in long-lasting Graves disease. Findings and limits, study-wide: Persistent cases of Graves' showed reduced TCR diversity relative to newly diagnosed patients. A reduction in accuracy may have resulted from the small sample size.

Deletions cut 4 bases from V and 4 bases from J, with 14 bases between. Germline CDR1 reads SNHLY; CDR2 reads FYNNEI. There are 15 residues in the CDR3. The sample's time point: newly diagnosed GD, antithyroid drugs for less than 3 months. Researchers made the TCR library from RNA that was extracted from PBMCs. Investigators prepared the TCR beta libraries by applying iRepertoire HTBI primers and Arm-PCR of CDR3 regions. TCRdb re-called the multiplex PCR reads with MiXCR, one entry per CDR3 protein. The sample includes about 540,000 distinct CDR3 sequences, less than 15% of them seen just once. These same data were also listed under a study on T cells in Graves' hyperthyroidism and ophthalmopathy.

The source of this sequence is a man aged 25 to 45 with Graves disease. The sequencing here drew on peripheral blood mononuclear cells (PBMCs), taken at new diagnosis, from a patient treated with antithyroid drugs. V gene TRBV2 combines with J gene TRBJ1-3; D not resolved. In DNA, the CDR3 is TGTGCCAGCAGTGTCGAACTGGGCCCGGGAAACACCATATATTTT. Protein: CASSVELGPGNTIYF.